These 5 T cell receptor beta chains originate from one sample sequenced in a study of T cells in Graves' hyperthyroidism and ophthalmopathy. Amplified regions were TCR beta CDR3 sequences from RNA transcripts. TCR CDR3 regions were first amplified by RT-PCR with HTBI primers. TCRdb recomputed calls from the multiplex PCR reads with MiXCR, one row per CDR3 protein. The sample lists roughly 800,000 distinct CDR3 sequences, over 35% seen once, with 8% to 9% in the top ten. Material: blood. Source of these receptors: a man between 18 and 29 years old with Graves' hyperthyroidism.

This clonotype was seen many times. This rearrangement joins TRBV29-1 to TRBJ1-4; no reliable D call. The CDR3 extends over 13 amino acids. Germline V gives CDR1 SQVTM, CDR2 ANQGSEA. V was pared by 8 bases and J by 0 bases, with 10 bases between. CDR3 protein: CSIKTTTNEKLFF. CDR3 nucleotides: TGCAGCATCAAGACAACAACTAATGAAAAACTGTTTTTT.

Comments on this clonotype: A much larger clone is a single base away; this may be a read error. The J gene is TRBJ2-5, the V gene TRBV15; 8 bases agree with TRBD2. V was clipped by 3 bases and J by 9 bases; unmatched bases: 9. This CDR3 is built from 14 residues. Germline CDR1 LNHNV, CDR2 YYDKDF (reference sequence). CDR3 residues: CATSSGISGEAQYF. In DNA form, the CDR3 reads TGTGCCACCAGCAGTGGGATTAGCGGGGAGGCCCAGTACTTC.

The chain links TRBV20-1 to TRBJ2-7; TRBD1 might be the D (6 bases). This CDR3 contains 11 residues. Germline assignment: CDR1 DFQATT and CDR2 SNEGSKA (reference sequence). V was cut by 6 bases and J by 7 bases, with 13 bases left in between. The CDR3, as DNA: TGCAGTGCCGCTGCAACAGGGGAGCAGTACTTC. Translation gives CSAAATGEQYF.

The chain has TRBV4-3 and TRBJ1-5; D call uncertain. Germline V gives CDR1 LGHNA, CDR2 YSLEER. The V end lost 0 bases, the J end lost 6 bases, and 9 bases lay between the germline ends. CDR3 length: 14 residues. The CDR3 region has the DNA TGCGCCAGCAGCCAAGAGGTGGTGGGTCAGCCCCAGCATTTT. This gives the protein CASSQEVVGQPQHF.

On this clonotype itself: A read error may account for a junction end that differs from germline. The chain uses TRBV20-1 and TRBJ1-1; 8 nucleotides line up with TRBD1. Germline V gene lookup returns CDR1 DFQATT and CDR2 SNEGSKA (reference sequence). The CDR3 length is 9 residues. CDR3 bases: TGCAGTGCTAGAGTGGGACAGGCCTTT. Protein product: CSARVGQAF.